The table lists the clone carrying this T cell receptor beta chain with many counts. Its target is unknown. Unique molecular identifiers were added to individual cDNA molecules. TCRdb analysed the 5' RACE reads with MiXCR anew, one entry per CDR3 protein. Here the sample spans about 110,000 distinct CDR3 sequences, 9% to 14% being singletons. This sample was taken from a study of early T cells in non-severe SARS-CoV-2 infection. Study-wide points: The study's VDJdb matching favored anti-spike CD8 responses and missed private and CD4 specificities.

CDR1 and CDR2 (germline): SGHRS, YFSETQ. J gave up 5 bases and V 4 bases, and 6 bases lay outside the gene matches. The CDR3 is 14 residues long. The sequence derives from an adult who was a healthcare worker with PCR-confirmed SARS-CoV-2 infection or an uninfected control (not recorded which). Sequencing used whole blood. The J gene is TRBJ2-1, the V gene TRBV5-1; 7 bases align to TRBD1. CDR3 sequence: CASSVGTANNEQFF. The CDR3 region has the DNA TGCGCCAGCAGCGTCGGGACAGCGAACAATGAGCAGTTCTTC. The variable domain in full, with the rest retrieved from reference TRBV5-1 and TRBJ2-1, is KAGVTQTPRYLIKTRGQQVTLSCSPISGHRSVSWYQQTPGQGLQFLFEYFSETQRNKGNFPGRFSGRQFSNSRSEMNVSTLELGDSALYLCASSVGTANNEQFFGPGTRLTVL.